This TCR beta chain appears in the sequencing data of a study of T cells in Graves' hyperthyroidism and ophthalmopathy. General study results and limits: Blood also showed most of the thyroid clonotypes that were expanded above 0.001.

RNA transcripts served as the template for amplifying TCR beta CDR3 regions. RT-PCR in the first round (using the HTBI primer set) targeted the TCR CDR3. MiXCR, run by TCRdb on the multiplex PCR reads, gives a single entry per CDR3 protein. Of 600,000 to 700,000 distinct CDR3 sequences in the sample, about 45% are singletons; the top ten hold under 8%. Uncontrolled infection, other autoimmune disease, pregnancy or lactation disqualified patients from enrolment. For the diagnoses, clinical symptoms, serum thyroxine and TRAb, thyroid ultrasound and orbital computed tomography were used. Many counts were recorded for this clonotype. Its matching antigen is unknown. Sequencing was done on a sample of peripheral blood or thyroid tissue (not recorded which). The clonotype comes from an adult man with Graves' disease, either hyperthyroidism or ophthalmopathy (not recorded which).

The CDR3 here is CASSQTGANYGYTF. The DNA of the CDR3 is TGTGCCAGCAGCCAAACCGGGGCTAACTATGGCTACACCTTC. The chain links TRBV7-8 to TRBJ1-2, with unresolved D. Germline V gene data show CDR1 as SGHVS and CDR2 as FQNEAQ. This CDR3 contains 14 residues. The V and J ends lost 5 bases and 0 bases respectively, with 10 bases between them.